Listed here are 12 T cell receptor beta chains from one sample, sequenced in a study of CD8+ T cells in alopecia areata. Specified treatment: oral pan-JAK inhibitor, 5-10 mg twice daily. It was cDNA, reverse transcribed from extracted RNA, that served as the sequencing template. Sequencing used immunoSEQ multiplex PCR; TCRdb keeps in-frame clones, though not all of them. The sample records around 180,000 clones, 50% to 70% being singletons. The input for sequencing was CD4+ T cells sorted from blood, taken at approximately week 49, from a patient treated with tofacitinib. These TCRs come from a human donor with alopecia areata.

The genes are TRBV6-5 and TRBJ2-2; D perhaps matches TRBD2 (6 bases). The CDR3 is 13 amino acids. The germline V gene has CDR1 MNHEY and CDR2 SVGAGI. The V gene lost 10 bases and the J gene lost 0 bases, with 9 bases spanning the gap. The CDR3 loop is CATGEANTGELFF. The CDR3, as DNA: TGTGCCACGGGGGAAGCGAACACCGGGGAGCTGTTTTTT.

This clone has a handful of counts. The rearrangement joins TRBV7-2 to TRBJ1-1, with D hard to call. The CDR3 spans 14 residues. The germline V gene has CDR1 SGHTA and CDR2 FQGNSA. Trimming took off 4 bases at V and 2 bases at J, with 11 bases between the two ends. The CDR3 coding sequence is TGTGCCAGCAGCTCTCCGCGGGGTAACACTGAAGCTTTCTTT. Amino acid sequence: CASSSPRGNTEAFF.

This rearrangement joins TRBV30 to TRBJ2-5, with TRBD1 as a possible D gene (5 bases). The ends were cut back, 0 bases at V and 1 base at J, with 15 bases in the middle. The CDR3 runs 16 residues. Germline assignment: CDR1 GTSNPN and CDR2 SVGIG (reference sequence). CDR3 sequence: CAWSVVGQGRQETQYF. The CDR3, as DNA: TGTGCCTGGAGTGTAGTGGGGCAGGGTCGCCAAGAGACCCAGTACTTC.

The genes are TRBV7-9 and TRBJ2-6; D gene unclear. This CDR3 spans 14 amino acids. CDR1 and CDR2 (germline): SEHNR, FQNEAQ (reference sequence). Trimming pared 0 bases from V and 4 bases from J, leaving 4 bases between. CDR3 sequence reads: CASSLASGANVLTF. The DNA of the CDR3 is TGTGCCAGCAGCTTAGCTTCCGGGGCCAACGTCCTGACTTTC. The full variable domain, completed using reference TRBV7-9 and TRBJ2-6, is DTGVSQNPRHKITKRGQNVTFRCDPISEHNRLYWYRQTLGQGPEFLTYFQNEAQLEKSRLLSDRFSAERPKGSFSTLEIQRTEQGDSAMYLCASSLASGANVLTFGAGSRLTVL.

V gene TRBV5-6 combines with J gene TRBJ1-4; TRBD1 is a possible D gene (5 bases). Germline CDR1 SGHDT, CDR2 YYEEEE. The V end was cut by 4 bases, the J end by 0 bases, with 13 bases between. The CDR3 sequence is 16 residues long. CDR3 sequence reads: CASSPGRQTTNEKLFF. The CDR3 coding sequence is TGTGCCAGCAGCCCAGGCAGACAGACAACTAATGAAAAACTGTTTTTT.

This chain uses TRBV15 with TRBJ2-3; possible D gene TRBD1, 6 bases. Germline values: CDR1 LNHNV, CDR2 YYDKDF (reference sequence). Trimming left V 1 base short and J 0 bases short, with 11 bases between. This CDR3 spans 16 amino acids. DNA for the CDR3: TGTGCCACCAGCAGAGGGGACACTTACAGCACAGATACGCAGTATTTT. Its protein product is CATSRGDTYSTDTQYF.

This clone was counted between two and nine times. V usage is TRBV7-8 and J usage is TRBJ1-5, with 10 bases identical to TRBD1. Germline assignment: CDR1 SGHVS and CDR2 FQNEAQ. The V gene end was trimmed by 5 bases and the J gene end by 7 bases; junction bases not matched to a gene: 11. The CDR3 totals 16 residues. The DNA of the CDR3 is TGTGCCAGCAGCCCCACCGGGACAGGGGCAGAACAGCCCCAGCATTTT. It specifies CASSPTGTGAEQPQHF.

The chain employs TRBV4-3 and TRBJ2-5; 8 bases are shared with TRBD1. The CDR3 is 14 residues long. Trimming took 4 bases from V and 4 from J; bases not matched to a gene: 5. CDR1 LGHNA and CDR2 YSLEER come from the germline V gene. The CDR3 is CASSRQQGGETQYF. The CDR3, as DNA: TGCGCCAGCAGCCGGCAACAGGGGGGAGAGACCCAGTACTTC.

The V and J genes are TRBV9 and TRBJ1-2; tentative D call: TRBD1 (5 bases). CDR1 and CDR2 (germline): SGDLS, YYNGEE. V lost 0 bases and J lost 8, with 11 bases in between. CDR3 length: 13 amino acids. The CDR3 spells CASSVEGFTGYTF. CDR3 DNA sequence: TGTGCCAGCAGCGTAGAGGGGTTTACCGGCTACACCTTC.

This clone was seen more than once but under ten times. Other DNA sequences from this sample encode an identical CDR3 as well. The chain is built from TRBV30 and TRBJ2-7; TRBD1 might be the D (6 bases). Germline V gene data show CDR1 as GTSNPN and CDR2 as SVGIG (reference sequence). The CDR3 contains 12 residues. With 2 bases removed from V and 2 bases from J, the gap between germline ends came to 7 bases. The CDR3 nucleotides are TGTGCCTGGAGTAGGGACACCTACGAGCAGTACTTC. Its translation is CAWSRDTYEQYF. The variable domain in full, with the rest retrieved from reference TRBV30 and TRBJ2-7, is SQTIHQWPATLVQPVGSPLSLECTVEGTSNPNLYWYRQAAGRGLQLLFYSVGIGQISSEVPQNLSASRPQDRQFILSSKKLLLSDSGFYLCAWSRDTYEQYFGPGTRLTVT.

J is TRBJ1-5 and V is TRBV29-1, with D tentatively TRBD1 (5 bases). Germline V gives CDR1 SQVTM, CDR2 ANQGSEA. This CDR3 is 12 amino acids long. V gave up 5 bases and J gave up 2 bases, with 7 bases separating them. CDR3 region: CSVWDRNQPQHF. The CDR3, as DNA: TGCAGCGTTTGGGACCGCAATCAGCCCCAGCATTTT.

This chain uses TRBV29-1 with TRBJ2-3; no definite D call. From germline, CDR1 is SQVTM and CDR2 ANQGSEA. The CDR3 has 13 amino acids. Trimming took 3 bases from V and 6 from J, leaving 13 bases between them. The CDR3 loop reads CSVEGSYTDTQYF. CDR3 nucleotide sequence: TGCAGCGTTGAGGGCAGTTACACCGATACGCAGTATTTT.